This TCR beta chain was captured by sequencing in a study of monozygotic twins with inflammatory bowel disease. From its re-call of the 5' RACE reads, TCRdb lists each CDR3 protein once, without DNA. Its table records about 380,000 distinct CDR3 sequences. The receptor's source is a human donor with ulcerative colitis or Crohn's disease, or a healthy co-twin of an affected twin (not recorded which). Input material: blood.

The CDR3 reads CSARTRGASGGAYNEQFF. The V call is TRBV20-1, the J call TRBJ2-1; TCRdb gives TRBD2 as the D gene, but with no DNA this cannot be confirmed. CDR1 is DFQATT, CDR2 SNEGSKA, per germline (reference sequence). CDR3 length: 18 residues.